Presented here are 30 T cell receptor beta chains from one specimen sequenced in a study of blood T cell repertoires in COVID-19. Produced via immunoSEQ multiplex PCR; TCRdb's table is partial and in-frame only. The table shows over 150,000 clones, with approximately 91% occurring only once. Source material: peripheral blood. These TCRs come from a man aged 45-65 years with COVID-19, enrolled during active disease.

The chain joins TRBV7-9 to TRBJ1-2, with D possibly matching TRBD1 (5 bases). The CDR3 totals 14 residues. V was trimmed by 3 bases and J by 4 bases, leaving 12 bases between them. The V gene's germline CDR1 is SEHNR and CDR2 FQNEAQ (reference sequence). CDR3: CASSLDNRLYGYTF. The CDR3 region has the DNA TGTGCCAGCAGCTTGGACAACCGGCTCTATGGCTACACCTTC.

The rearrangement uses TRBV10-1 and TRBJ2-7; TRBD2 matches at 7 bases. The junction had 12 bases not matched to a gene; V was cut back by 3 bases and J by 7 bases. CDR1 is WNHNN and CDR2 is SYGVQD in the germline V gene (reference sequence). CDR3 length: 15 amino acids. In nucleotides, the CDR3 is TGCGCCAGCAGTGAAAGCGGCCCAAGGGAGGGAGAGCAGTACTTC. Translation: CASSESGPREGEQYF.

The rearrangement joins TRBV5-8 to TRBJ1-5; maybe TRBD1 (6 bases). The CDR3 loop spans 15 amino acids. Germline-derived CDR1 and CDR2 are SGHTS and YDEGEE. V was clipped by 3 bases and J by 4 bases, with 14 bases between them. CDR3 region: CASSSGQPGNQPQHF. The CDR3 bases are TGTGCCAGCAGCTCCGGACAGCCTGGAAATCAGCCCCAGCATTTT.

This clone has only one observation. The chain uses TRBV18 and TRBJ2-3, with 9 bases fitting TRBD1. CDR3 length: 14 amino acids. Germline V gene data show CDR1 as KGHSH and CDR2 as LQKENI. J gave up 6 bases and V 1 base, and 2 bases lay outside the gene matches. CDR3 loop: CASSPRTGEDTQYF. CDR3 sequence (DNA): TGTGCCAGCTCACCACGGACAGGGGAGGATACGCAGTATTTT.

CDR3 nucleotides: TGTGCCAGCACCCGGGAGCCGCGGGGCTACACCTTC. Translated: CASTREPRGYTF. The genes are TRBV12-3 or TRBV12-4 and TRBJ1-2; D remains unclear. The V end lost 7 bases, the J end lost 8 bases, and 14 bases lay between the germline ends. The CDR3 loop spans 12 amino acids.

The chain uses TRBV6-2 or TRBV6-3 and TRBJ1-3, with 9 nucleotides matching TRBD1. J lost 2 bases, V lost 6 bases, and 14 bases had no gene match. Germline loops: CDR1 MNHEY, CDR2 SVGEGT. CDR3 size: 18 residues. The CDR3 nucleotides are TGTGCCAGCAGCAGGGACAGGGACCTGATAACGGCTGGAAACACCATATATTTT. Translating it yields CASSRDRDLITAGNTIYF.

The J gene is TRBJ2-4, the V gene TRBV4-2; 10 bases line up with TRBD2. Unmatched junction bases numbered 8, after V lost 0 bases and J lost 9 bases. The CDR3 is 16 amino acids. Germline CDR1 is LGHNA and CDR2 is YNFKEQ. Written as DNA, the CDR3 is TGTGCCAGCAGCCAAGATCGAGCGGGAGGGGGTATCATTCAGTACTTC. It yields the protein CASSQDRAGGGIIQYF.

The chain combines TRBV7-8 with TRBJ2-3; 9 positions agree with TRBD1. The CDR3 has 19 residues. V dropped 3 bases and J dropped 0; count of bases not matched to a gene: 13. Per the germline V gene, CDR1 is SGHVS and CDR2 is FQNEAQ. The DNA for the CDR3 is TGTGCCAGCAGCTTGGCGTCGGGACAGGGACCCCACAGCACAGATACGCAGTATTTT. As protein: CASSLASGQGPHSTDTQYF.

The gene calls are TRBV9 and TRBJ2-1; 13 bases are shared with TRBD2. V lost 3 bases and J lost 6; bases outside the gene matches: 6. The CDR3 is 16 residues long. Looked up from germline, CDR1 is SGDLS and CDR2 is YYNGEE. The CDR3: CASSAEGLAGINEQFF. CDR3 DNA: TGTGCCAGCAGCGCCGAGGGACTAGCGGGGATCAATGAGCAGTTCTTC.

This chain uses TRBV10-1 with TRBJ1-1, with 8 bases matching TRBD1. The germline V gene encodes CDR1 WNHNN and CDR2 SYGVQD (reference sequence). The V segment lost 5 bases and the J segment 0 bases; nucleotides outside the gene matches: 14. The CDR3 covers 18 residues. CDR3 amino acids: CASSRATGGDLMNTEAFF. The CDR3 region has the DNA TGCGCCAGCAGTCGAGCTACAGGGGGGGACTTAATGAACACTGAAGCTTTCTTT.

This sequence joins TRBV7-8 and TRBJ2-7; maybe TRBD2 (5 bases). The CDR3 has 14 amino acids. In germline, CDR1 is SGHVS, CDR2 FQNEAQ. Trimming took 5 bases from V and 1 from J, leaving 12 bases between them. Here the CDR3 reads CASSLGLSSYEQYF. In DNA form, the CDR3 reads TGTGCCAGCAGCCTCGGACTGTCGTCCTACGAGCAGTACTTC.

This clone was observed once. The chain carries TRBV6-2 or TRBV6-3 and TRBJ1-5, with D maybe TRBD1 (5 bases). Per the germline V gene, CDR1 is MNHEY and CDR2 is SVGEGT. CDR3 size: 17 residues. Trimming removed 5 bases from V and 1 base from J, with 18 bases in between. DNA for the CDR3: TGTGCCAGCAGTGGACACAGAGGGAGGGAAAGCAATCAGCCCCAGCATTTT. The encoded protein is CASSGHRGRESNQPQHF.

The chain is built from TRBV7-2 and TRBJ2-7; 9 bases line up with TRBD1. The CDR3 is 14 amino acids. The germline V gene has CDR1 SGHTA and CDR2 FQGNSA. V shed 3 bases, J shed 3 bases, and the junction held 3 bases outside the gene matches. CDR3 sequence: CASSFGGQGYEQYF. CDR3 sequence (DNA): TGTGCCAGCAGCTTTGGGGGACAGGGCTACGAGCAGTACTTC.

The CDR3 sequence is CAISESLGAVGETQYF. In DNA, the CDR3 is TGTGCCATCAGTGAGTCTCTTGGGGCAGTCGGAGAGACCCAGTACTTC. The chain couples TRBV10-3 to TRBJ2-5, with a tentative D call TRBD1 (5 bases). This CDR3 has 16 amino acids. Looked up from germline, CDR1 is ENHRY and CDR2 is SYGVKD. V lost 0 bases to trimming and J lost 4 bases, with 15 bases between them.

The J gene is TRBJ2-7, the V gene TRBV19; D may be TRBD2 (7 bases). Germline V gives CDR1 LNHDA, CDR2 SQIVND (reference sequence). This CDR3 has 15 residues. V was cut by 7 bases and J by 1 base, with 17 bases left in between. The DNA of the CDR3 is TGTGCCAGTACCCCCGGGGGGACACGGTCCTACGAGCAGTACTTC. Translating it yields CASTPGGTRSYEQYF.

This chain joins TRBV9 and TRBJ2-1; 15 bases align to TRBD2. The CDR3 extends over 18 amino acids. With 0 bases clipped from V and 8 bases from J, the junction kept 9 bases outside the gene matches. CDR1 is SGDLS, CDR2 YYNGEE, per germline. DNA for the CDR3: TGTGCCAGCAGCGTAGCTACAGGAGGACTAGCGGGAGGGTATGAGCAGTTCTTC. This gives the protein CASSVATGGLAGGYEQFF. Based on the CDR3 plus reference TRBV9 and TRBJ2-1, the full variable domain is DSGVTQTPKHLITATGQRVTLRCSPRSGDLSVYWYQQSLDQGLQFLIQYYNGEERAKGNILERFSAQQFPDLHSELNLSSLELGDSALYFCASSVATGGLAGGYEQFFGPGTRLTVL.

CDR3 region: CASSQDFEVSYEQYF. Here the CDR3 DNA reads TGCGCCAGCAGCCAAGATTTCGAGGTTTCCTACGAGCAGTACTTC. The rearrangement uses TRBV4-3 and TRBJ2-7; no reliable D call. Trimming took 0 bases from V and 1 from J, leaving 10 bases between them. Germline CDR1 LGHNA, CDR2 YSLEER. The CDR3 is made up of 15 amino acids.

The chain is built from TRBV12-1 and TRBJ2-3; TRBD1, the D gene given by the table, was not confirmed from the DNA. TRBV12-1 is an annotated pseudogene. This CDR3 is 19 amino acids long. Written as DNA, the CDR3 is TGTGCCAGCAGCTTCGCTGTGGCAGGGGGGTTCCCGAGCGTAGATACGCAGTATTTT. It yields the protein CASSFAVAGGFPSVDTQYF.

The V and J genes are TRBV5-1 and TRBJ2-7; 14 bases are a match to TRBD2. The CDR3 covers 17 residues. V dropped 3 bases and J dropped 2; count of bases not matched to a gene: 7. CDR1 SGHRS and CDR2 YFSETQ come from the germline V gene. The CDR3 DNA follows: TGCGCCAGCAGCTGGGGGACTAGCGGGAGAAACACCTACGAGCAGTACTTC. Translated: CASSWGTSGRNTYEQYF. The full variable domain, its missing parts supplied by reference TRBV5-1 and TRBJ2-7, is KAGVTQTPRYLIKTRGQQVTLSCSPISGHRSVSWYQQTPGQGLQFLFEYFSETQRNKGNFPGRFSGRQFSNSRSEMNVSTLELGDSALYLCASSWGTSGRNTYEQYFGPGTRLTVT.

The V call is TRBV27, the J call TRBJ2-5; TRBD1 agrees at 7 bases. The CDR3 spans 16 residues. CDR1 is MNHEY, CDR2 SMNVEV, per germline (reference sequence). Germline trimming cut 6 bases from V and 2 bases from J; bases unmatched to any gene: 12. The CDR3 bases are TGTGCCAGCAGGCCCATAACCGGGGACAGTCAAGAGACCCAGTACTTC. It is translated as CASRPITGDSQETQYF.

V gene TRBV7-2 combines with J gene TRBJ1-5; the match to TRBD1 covers 7 bases. The V and J ends lost 5 bases and 6 bases, in that order; junction bases with no gene match: 4. This CDR3 spans 13 amino acids. Germline V gene data show CDR1 as SGHTA and CDR2 as FQGNSA. CDR3 region: CASSPQGTQPQHF. In DNA form, the CDR3 reads TGTGCCAGCAGCCCACAGGGGACTCAGCCCCAGCATTTT.

This rearrangement joins TRBV28 to TRBJ1-2; no reliable D call. The CDR3 loop spans 12 amino acids. The germline V and J ends were trimmed by 8 bases and 6 bases, with 13 bases remaining between them. Germline assignment: CDR1 MDHEN and CDR2 SYDVKM. CDR3 amino acids: CASFSSRDGYTF. The CDR3 nucleotides are TGTGCCAGCTTCTCGTCCCGAGATGGCTACACCTTC.

V is TRBV5-5 and J is TRBJ2-3, with 7 bases lining up with TRBD2. CDR3 size: 14 residues. The V and J ends lost 3 bases and 6 bases, in that order; junction bases with no gene match: 7. From germline, CDR1 is SGHKS and CDR2 YYEKEE (reference sequence). Written as DNA, the CDR3 is TGTGCCAGCAGCTCCGGACTAGTGTCGGATACGCAGTATTTT. It yields the protein CASSSGLVSDTQYF.

The gene calls are TRBV29-1 and TRBJ2-1, with D possibly matching TRBD1 (6 bases). The CDR3 is made up of 15 amino acids. Per germline, CDR1 SQVTM and CDR2 ANQGSEA. V lost 4 bases to trimming and J lost 0 bases, with 13 bases between them. The CDR3 region is CSVGSDRSSYNEQFF. The CDR3 DNA reads as TGCAGCGTTGGGTCAGACAGGAGCTCCTACAATGAGCAGTTCTTC.

The V call is TRBV19, the J call TRBJ1-1, with a weak D call TRBD1 (6 bases). The germline CDR1 and CDR2 sequences are LNHDA and SQIVND (reference sequence). The CDR3 loop spans 14 amino acids. Deletions cut 7 bases from V and 1 base from J, with 13 bases between. The CDR3 region is CASNPGVRNTEAFF. CDR3 in DNA: TGTGCCAGTAACCCAGGGGTTAGGAACACTGAAGCTTTCTTT.

Note on this clone: One end of the junction does not line up with germline, which may come from a read error. Other DNA sequences from this sample encode an identical CDR3 as well. This sequence joins TRBV6-1 and TRBJ2-5, with 8 bases that match TRBD2. Germline assignment: CDR1 MNHNS and CDR2 SASEGT. The CDR3 loop spans 16 amino acids. The CDR3 nucleotides read TGTGCCAGCTGTGACGCGGGGCGGGGGGCTGGGGAGACCCAGTACTTC. Residues: CASCDAGRGAGETQYF.

This clone was found once. The rearrangement uses TRBV5-4 and TRBJ2-1, with 7 bases fitting TRBD2. The CDR3 has 15 amino acids. Per germline, CDR1 SGHNT and CDR2 YYREEE (reference sequence). The junction had 11 bases not matched to a gene; V was cut back by 4 bases and J by 7 bases. For the CDR3, the DNA is TGTGCCAGCAGCCAAAGCGGGGTTGAGTGGAATGAGCAGTTCTTC. This codes for CASSQSGVEWNEQFF.

This clone is a singleton in its sample. The DNA for the CDR3 is TGTGCCAGCAGTGAACCCACAAGCGGGAAACACGAGCAGTACTTC. It specifies CASSEPTSGKHEQYF. The V call is TRBV2, the J call TRBJ2-7; 7 bases align to TRBD2. The CDR3 totals 15 residues. Germline CDR1 and CDR2: SNHLY and FYNNEI. V gave up 2 bases and J gave up 5 bases; unmatched junction bases: 9.

The V gene is TRBV6-2 or TRBV6-3, the J gene TRBJ2-3, with D perhaps TRBD1 (5 bases). Per the germline V gene, CDR1 is MNHEY and CDR2 is SVGEGT. The CDR3 is made up of 17 amino acids. Between the trimmed V and J ends, which lost 2 bases and 0 bases, there was a span of 15 bases. The CDR3 DNA sequence: TGTGCCAGCAGTTACGGACAAAAGCTCTCTAGCACAGATACGCAGTATTTT. Translating it yields CASSYGQKLSSTDTQYF.

V is TRBV27 and J is TRBJ1-1; unclear D gene. The germline CDR1 and CDR2 sequences are MNHEY and SMNVEV (reference sequence). The V end lost 3 bases, the J end lost 3 bases, and 8 bases lay between the germline ends. CDR3 length: 13 amino acids. This CDR3 reads CASSLRPDTEAFF. The DNA for the CDR3 is TGTGCCAGCAGTTTGAGGCCGGACACTGAAGCTTTCTTT.